Listed here are 13 T cell receptor beta chains from one sample, sequenced in a study of CD8 T cells in Susac syndrome. The RNA input was about 0.5 to 1 ug, and it was reverse transcribed with random hexamers. MiXCR, run by TCRdb on the immunoSEQ multiplex PCR reads, gives a single entry per CDR3 protein. The sample has some 180,000 distinct CDR3 sequences; approximately 94% are singletons. What was sequenced was CD4+ T cells from PBMCs. The origin of the receptors is a human donor in good health.

The rearrangement joins TRBV25-1 to TRBJ1-6; D perhaps matches TRBD1 (5 bases). This CDR3 is built from 15 residues. CDR1 and CDR2 from the germline V gene are MGHDK and SYGVNS. V was cut by 6 bases and J by 4 bases, with 13 bases left in between. CDR3 coding DNA: TGTGCCAGCAGGGCCTCCGGACAATATAATTCACCCCTCCACTTT. It is translated as CASRASGQYNSPLHF.

V and J are TRBV3-1 and TRBJ1-2, with D tentatively TRBD1 (5 bases). Per germline, CDR1 LGHDT and CDR2 YNNKEL (reference sequence). Trimming pared 1 base from V and 5 bases from J, leaving 11 bases between. The CDR3 extends over 14 amino acids. The CDR3 spells CASSQGHGAYGYTF. The DNA for the CDR3 is TGTGCCAGCAGCCAAGGTCACGGGGCATATGGCTACACCTTC.

This clonotype was detected only a few times. The chain carries TRBV12-3 or TRBV12-4 and TRBJ2-7, with D possibly being TRBD1 (6 bases). V was pared by 6 bases and J by 6 bases, with 18 bases between. The CDR3 consists of 14 residues. CDR3 DNA: TGTGCCAGCAGATTGACAGGATCGGGACCCGAGCAGTACTTC. It encodes CASRLTGSGPEQYF.

There are a few counts of this clonotype. V is TRBV29-1 and J is TRBJ1-5; TRBD1 matches at 10 bases. The V and J ends lost 4 bases and 7 bases, in that order; junction bases with no gene match: 4. The CDR3 is made up of 13 amino acids. The germline CDR1 and CDR2 sequences are SQVTM and ANQGSEA. This chain's CDR3 is CSVATGGDQPQHF. Written as DNA, the CDR3 is TGCAGCGTTGCGACAGGGGGCGACCAGCCCCAGCATTTT.

This clonotype was observed a few times. This chain links TRBV6-2 or TRBV6-3 with TRBJ2-7; either TRBD1 or TRBD2 may fit D (6 bases each). Germline V gene data show CDR1 as MNHEY and CDR2 as SVGEGT. The CDR3 has 13 residues. Trimming removed 7 bases at V and 4 bases at J, with 14 bases between. The CDR3 sequence is CASKSGAGYEQYV. CDR3 DNA: TGTGCCAGCAAGTCGGGGGCAGGTTACGAGCAGTACGTC.

The chain has TRBV30 and TRBJ2-1; D gene unclear. The CDR3 sequence is 12 residues long. Germline V CDR1 and CDR2: GTSNPN, SVGIG (reference sequence). The ends were cut back, 1 base at V and 7 bases at J, with 8 bases in the middle. CDR3 nucleotides: TGTGCCTGGAGTGCACTCGGAAATGAGCAGTTCTTC. Translation: CAWSALGNEQFF.

The chain couples TRBV20-1 to TRBJ1-5, with D tentatively TRBD1 (5 bases). The CDR3 runs 13 residues. The V gene lost 6 bases and the J gene lost 0 bases, with 9 bases spanning the gap. Per the germline V gene, CDR1 is DFQATT and CDR2 is SNEGSKA (reference sequence). The DNA of the CDR3 is TGCAGTGCCGAAGACAGTAGCAATCAGCCCCAGCATTTT. Protein product: CSAEDSSNQPQHF.

The chain uses TRBV5-1 and TRBJ1-2, with D possibly TRBD1 on 6 matching bases. The V end was cut by 3 bases, the J end by 4 bases, with 16 bases between. Looked up from germline, CDR1 is SGHRS and CDR2 is YFSETQ. The CDR3 extends over 15 amino acids. The DNA of the CDR3 is TGCGCCAGCAGCTGGGAAGGCCGGGACATCTATGGCTACACCTTC. It translates to CASSWEGRDIYGYTF.

The chain couples TRBV2 to TRBJ2-2; D unclear. Deletions cut 6 bases from V and 0 bases from J, with 8 bases between. The CDR3 runs 14 residues. CDR1 SNHLY and CDR2 FYNNEI come from the germline V gene. CDR3 in amino acids: CASRGQANTGELFF. CDR3 nucleotides: TGTGCCAGCAGGGGTCAAGCGAACACCGGGGAGCTGTTTTTT.

The chain's CDR3 is CASSPLGGGAKNIQYF. The DNA of the CDR3 is TGTGCCAGCAGCCCATTGGGGGGTGGGGCCAAAAACATTCAGTACTTC. This rearrangement joins TRBV7-8 to TRBJ2-4; D possibly corresponds to TRBD2 (6 bases). From germline, CDR1 is SGHVS and CDR2 FQNEAQ. V was pared by 5 bases and J by 1 base, with 15 bases between. The CDR3 consists of 16 residues.

This rearrangement joins TRBV14 to TRBJ2-7; 12 positions agree with TRBD2. J lost 5 bases, V lost 4 bases, and 6 bases had no gene match. Per the germline V gene, CDR1 is SGHDN and CDR2 is FVKESK. This CDR3 is 15 amino acids long. The CDR3: CASSPSGGAIDEQYV. In DNA form, the CDR3 reads TGTGCCAGCAGCCCTAGCGGGGGGGCCATCGACGAGCAGTACGTC.

The gene calls are TRBV3-1 and TRBJ1-5; 8 positions match TRBD1. V gave up 2 bases and J gave up 4 bases; unmatched junction bases: 4. This CDR3 has 15 amino acids. Germline-derived CDR1 and CDR2 are LGHDT and YNNKEL (reference sequence). Here the CDR3 DNA reads TGTGCCAGCAGCCAACGTCAGGGGGCGAATCAGCCCCAGCATTTT. This gives the protein CASSQRQGANQPQHF.

This clonotype appeared a single time. V and J are TRBV4-3 and TRBJ2-2; D is unresolved. CDR1 is LGHNA and CDR2 is YSLEER in the germline V gene. With 5 bases removed from V and 1 base from J, the gap between germline ends came to 11 bases. This CDR3 is built from 15 residues. CDR3 in amino acids: CASSAGRLNTGELFF. The CDR3 region has the DNA TGCGCCAGCAGCGCAGGACGGCTGAACACCGGGGAGCTGTTTTTT.